Following are 25 T cell receptor beta chains from one sample sequenced in a study of shared clonotypes between healthy human individuals. Assay: immunoSEQ multiplex PCR; the TCRdb copy retains only in-frame clones and omits some. The repertoire includes 980,000 or so clones, 70% to 85% of them detected once, and about 1.5% sits in the top ten. Sequencing was done on a sample of memory CD4+ T cells sorted from blood. Described subset: CD45RA-negative fraction. These receptors were obtained from a young man in good health.

In the case of this clone: Other DNA sequences in the sample encode the same CDR3. The chain combines TRBV2 with TRBJ2-7; TRBD1 agrees at 7 bases. The CDR3 is 12 amino acids. In germline, CDR1 is SNHLY, CDR2 FYNNEI. The V gene end was trimmed by 4 bases and the J gene end by 6 bases; junction bases not matched to a gene: 3. The CDR3: CASSGTGREQYF. In nucleotides, the CDR3 is TGTGCCAGCAGTGGGACAGGACGCGAGCAGTACTTC.

Ten or more counts support this clone. The rearrangement links TRBV11-2 to TRBJ2-4; D may be TRBD1 or TRBD2 (5 bases each). Germline V lookup: CDR1 SGHAT, CDR2 FQNNGV. The CDR3 contains 15 residues. V was clipped by 3 bases and J by 2 bases, with 11 bases between them. CDR3: CASSLNGATKNIQYF. The CDR3 DNA follows: TGTGCCAGCAGCTTGAACGGGGCGACCAAAAACATTCAGTACTTC. The full variable domain, with the rest looked up from reference TRBV11-2 and TRBJ2-4, is EAGVAQSPRYKIIEKRQSVAFWCNPISGHATLYWYQQILGQGPKLLIQFQNNGVVDDSQLPKDRFSAERLKGVDSTLKIQPAKLEDSAVYLCASSLNGATKNIQYFGAGTRLSVL.

The rearrangement joins TRBV2 to TRBJ2-7; 8 nucleotides agree with TRBD2. CDR3 size: 12 residues. V lost 6 bases and J lost 3; bases outside the gene matches: 1. Germline V gene lookup returns CDR1 SNHLY and CDR2 FYNNEI. In DNA, the CDR3 is TGTGCCAGCAGCGCGGGGGGCTACGAGCAGTACTTC. Translating gives CASSAGGYEQYF. The full variable domain, its missing parts supplied by reference TRBV2 and TRBJ2-7, is EPEVTQTPSHQVTQMGQEVILRCVPISNHLYFYWYRQILGQKVEFLVSFYNNEISEKSEIFDDQFSVERPDGSNFTLKIRSTKLEDSAMYFCASSAGGYEQYFGPGTRLTVT.

This clone was recorded a few times. The rearrangement uses TRBV6-5 and TRBJ1-3; D may be TRBD1 (5 bases). This CDR3 has 14 residues. V lost 6 bases to trimming and J lost 1 base, with 10 bases between them. Germline V gene sequence: CDR1 MNHEY, CDR2 SVGAGI. This CDR3 is CASRTRGSGNTIYF. The CDR3 nucleotides read TGTGCCAGCAGGACCCGGGGGTCTGGAAACACCATATATTTT.

The chain links TRBV5-1 to TRBJ1-1; D unclear. The V and J ends lost 1 base and 5 bases respectively, with 18 bases between them. CDR1 is SGHRS, CDR2 YFSETQ, per germline. The CDR3 extends over 16 amino acids. Written as DNA, the CDR3 is TGCGCCAGCAGCTTGATAATTGCAGGCGGAGGGACTGAAGCTTTCTTT. Protein: CASSLIIAGGGTEAFF.

This chain links TRBV19 with TRBJ2-7; D is possibly TRBD2 (6 bases). CDR1 is LNHDA and CDR2 is SQIVND in the germline V gene (reference sequence). V lost 9 bases, J lost 5 bases, and 17 bases lay in between. The CDR3 is 13 amino acids. CDR3 loop: CASYAGMVNEQYF. The CDR3 DNA reads TGTGCCAGCTACGCGGGGATGGTCAACGAGCAGTACTTC.

This chain connects TRBV4-1 to TRBJ1-2; D not resolved. Germline V gene lookup returns CDR1 MGHRA and CDR2 YSYEKL. The CDR3 is 14 amino acids. V was trimmed by 1 base and J by 4 bases, leaving 10 bases between them. In DNA, the CDR3 is TGCGCCAGCAGCCAAGTATTTTCCAGCTATGGCTACACCTTC. It codes for CASSQVFSSYGYTF.

On this clone itself: Distinct nucleotide sequences in the sample also encode this CDR3. The chain carries TRBV7-2 and TRBJ2-7; D remains unclear. With 5 bases removed from V and 4 bases from J, the gap between germline ends came to 6 bases. Germline V gene lookup returns CDR1 SGHTA and CDR2 FQGNSA. The CDR3 contains 11 residues. The CDR3 sequence is CASSAAYEQYF. As DNA, the CDR3 is TGTGCCAGCAGCGCGGCTTACGAGCAGTACTTC.

This clone appeared once. CDR3 sequence (DNA): TGTGCCAGCAGTCGGGACAGGGGAAGTAGTCAGCCCCAGCATTTT. Translating it yields CASSRDRGSSQPQHF. This chain connects TRBV11-2 to TRBJ1-5, with 10 bases fitting TRBD1. The length of the CDR3 is 15 residues. Germline V gene data show CDR1 as SGHAT and CDR2 as FQNNGV. With V trimmed by 6 bases and J by 6 bases, 8 bases remained unmatched.

This clone is a singleton in its sample. This sequence joins TRBV5-4 and TRBJ2-5; 8 bases align to TRBD1. The V gene end was trimmed by 5 bases and the J gene end by 3 bases; junction bases not matched to a gene: 6. Germline V gives CDR1 SGHNT, CDR2 YYREEE (reference sequence). CDR3 size: 14 residues. The DNA of the CDR3 is TGTGCCAGCAGAAGGGACAGGCGGAAAGAGACCCAGTACTTC. Translation gives CASRRDRRKETQYF. The entire variable domain, with the rest obtained from reference TRBV5-4 and TRBJ2-5, is as follows: ETGVTQSPTHLIKTRGQQVTLRCSSQSGHNTVSWYQQALGQGPQFIFQYYREEENGRGNFPPRFSGLQFPNYSSELNVNALELDDSALYLCASRRDRRKETQYFGPGTRLLVL.

The chain joins TRBV6-5 to TRBJ2-7, with D unresolved. V was trimmed by 0 bases and J by 2 bases, leaving 14 bases between them. The CDR3 extends over 16 amino acids. Germline V gene data show CDR1 as MNHEY and CDR2 as SVGAGI. CDR3 nucleotide sequence: TGTGCCAGCAGTTACTCGACCGTTGGCAGTACCTACGAGCAGTACTTC. Protein product: CASSYSTVGSTYEQYF.

J is TRBJ2-3 and V is TRBV11-2; D may match TRBD1 or TRBD2 (5 bases each). This CDR3 is built from 16 residues. Between the trimmed V and J ends, which lost 2 bases and 1 base, there was a span of 13 bases. Germline CDR1 SGHAT, CDR2 FQNNGV. The CDR3 protein is CASSLPGVGGTDTQYF. Written as DNA, the CDR3 is TGTGCCAGCAGCTTACCCGGGGTAGGGGGCACAGATACGCAGTATTTT.

The CDR3 is CASSPTGTSGNTIYF. In nucleotides, the CDR3 is TGCGCCAGCAGCCCGACAGGGACATCTGGAAACACCATATATTTT. The V gene is TRBV5-1, the J gene TRBJ1-3; TRBD1 aligns across 7 bases. V shed 4 bases, J shed 1 base, and the junction held 5 bases outside the gene matches. CDR1 and CDR2 from the germline V gene are SGHRS and YFSETQ. The length of the CDR3 is 15 residues.

The CDR3 region has the DNA TGTGCCAGCAGCCAAGATGCTGATCCGAACACTGAAGCTTTCTTT. It codes for CASSQDADPNTEAFF. V usage is TRBV4-2 and J usage is TRBJ1-1; D ambiguous. The V and J ends lost 0 bases and 1 base respectively, with 9 bases between them. In germline, CDR1 is LGHNA, CDR2 YNFKEQ. The CDR3 covers 15 residues.

V usage is TRBV4-3 and J usage is TRBJ2-7; D call uncertain. Germline-derived CDR1 and CDR2 are LGHNA and YSLEER. The CDR3 totals 14 residues. Trimming left V 4 bases short and J 1 base short, with 11 bases between. The CDR3: CASSLEKTSYEQYF. The CDR3 bases are TGCGCCAGCAGCCTTGAAAAGACTTCCTACGAGCAGTACTTC.

The V and J genes are TRBV30 and TRBJ1-5; 8 nucleotides align to TRBD1. The germline CDR1 and CDR2 sequences are GTSNPN and SVGIG (reference sequence). The CDR3 spans 13 residues. Trimming removed 5 bases from V and 4 bases from J; junction bases left unmatched: 4. The CDR3 is CAWGNRGNQPQHF. CDR3 coding DNA: TGTGCCTGGGGGAACAGGGGGAATCAGCCCCAGCATTTT.

The J gene is TRBJ2-2, the V gene TRBV30; TRBD2 aligns across 9 bases. V lost 0 bases to trimming and J lost 4 bases; unmatched junction nucleotides: 9. The CDR3 spans 17 residues. Germline values: CDR1 GTSNPN, CDR2 SVGIG (reference sequence). CDR3 sequence: CAWSVFSAGGSTGELFF. The CDR3 DNA reads TGTGCCTGGAGTGTATTTTCTGCGGGAGGGTCCACCGGGGAGCTGTTTTTT.

The rearrangement joins TRBV29-1 to TRBJ2-2; D unresolved. Germline CDR1 is SQVTM and CDR2 is ANQGSEA. The CDR3 runs 13 residues. Between the trimmed V and J ends, which lost 6 bases and 1 base, there was a span of 9 bases. CDR3 nucleotides: TGCAGCGTCCTATACCAGAACACCGGGGAGCTGTTTTTT. It codes for CSVLYQNTGELFF.

In the case of this clone: This sample also contains other DNA sequences that code for the same CDR3. The rearrangement uses TRBV18 and TRBJ2-5; D is unresolved. V dropped 3 bases and J dropped 2 bases, with 7 bases sitting between them. The CDR3 runs 13 residues. The germline CDR1 and CDR2 sequences are KGHSH and LQKENI. CDR3 DNA sequence: TGTGCCAGCTCACCGATGGGGCAAGAGACCCAGTACTTC. It yields the protein CASSPMGQETQYF.

This chain joins TRBV7-2 and TRBJ2-1; 10 nucleotides agree with TRBD1. The germline V gene encodes CDR1 SGHTA and CDR2 FQGNSA. J gave up 7 bases and V 5 bases, and 20 bases lay outside the gene matches. CDR3 size: 19 residues. The CDR3: CASSPREEIWDRGSNEQFF. The CDR3 DNA is TGTGCCAGCAGCCCCAGAGAAGAGATATGGGACAGGGGTTCGAATGAGCAGTTCTTC.

The chain has TRBV7-3 and TRBJ2-1, with D tentatively TRBD2 (5 bases). V was shortened by 2 bases and J by 4 bases, with 9 bases between the two germline ends. CDR3 length: 14 residues. CDR1 is SGHTA and CDR2 is FQGTGA in the germline V gene. The DNA for the CDR3 is TGTGCCAGCAGCTTAGGCTCGGGATACAATGAGCAGTTCTTC. Translation: CASSLGSGYNEQFF.

The rearrangement uses TRBV18 and TRBJ2-5; D is unclear. V lost 0 bases, J lost 5 bases, and 10 bases lay in between. In germline, CDR1 is KGHSH, CDR2 LQKENI. The CDR3 length is 14 residues. The CDR3 sequence: CASSPPDRWETQYF. The CDR3 DNA sequence: TGTGCCAGCTCACCACCGGATCGTTGGGAGACCCAGTACTTC.

V and J are TRBV2 and TRBJ1-2, with D perhaps matching TRBD1 (5 bases). CDR3 length: 15 amino acids. Germline CDR1 reads SNHLY; CDR2 reads FYNNEI. V shed 6 bases and J shed 4 bases, with 18 bases lying between them. CDR3 in DNA: TGTGCCAGCAGAAACCCTTGGGGGGGTTTCTATGGCTACACCTTC. This translates into CASRNPWGGFYGYTF.

As for this clone: The sample carries other DNA sequences with the same CDR3. The CDR3 protein is CASSPSRGANEKLFF. In nucleotides, the CDR3 is TGTGCCAGCTCACCATCGAGGGGGGCGAATGAAAAACTGTTTTTT. The chain links TRBV18 to TRBJ1-4; tentatively, D is TRBD1 (6 bases). This CDR3 comprises 15 residues. Germline V gene data show CDR1 as KGHSH and CDR2 as LQKENI. V was shortened by 2 bases and J by 5 bases, with 12 bases between the two germline ends.

The chain couples TRBV4-1 to TRBJ2-1; no firm D call. The CDR3 contains 15 residues. Germline assignment: CDR1 MGHRA and CDR2 YSYEKL. The V end was cut by 0 bases, the J end by 6 bases, with 12 bases between. The CDR3 DNA follows: TGCGCCAGCAGCCAAGAGGGCCCTTCACGCAATGAGCAGTTCTTC. This gives the protein CASSQEGPSRNEQFF.